The clone carrying this T cell receptor (beta chain) was seen a single time. Its antigen remains unidentified. Germline assignment: CDR1 LNHDA and CDR2 SQIVND (reference sequence). V was cut by 7 bases and J by 4 bases, with 8 bases left in between. This CDR3 has 12 residues. The assay covered 95,000 to 100,000 TCR templates per sample. Sequenced by immunoSEQ multiplex PCR; TCRdb stores in-frame clones only, minus some. Of about 110,000 clones in the sample, roughly 91% were seen once. This sample is part of a study of siplizumab effects on memory and regulatory T cells. Study observations and caveats: Naive T cells seemed more diverse than memory cells and seemed major alloresponse contributors. Roughly 80-96% of proliferating clones (CD4+ or CD8+) could not be assigned a naive or memory phenotype. Sequences below about 10^-5 frequency were poorly captured, limiting mapping of alloreactive clones.

This chain connects TRBV19 to TRBJ1-5, with TRBD1 as a possible D gene (5 bases). The sequence derives from a human donor in good health. The sample taken for sequencing was CD4+ T cells sorted from blood. CDR3 in amino acids: CASNRFNQPQHF. The CDR3 DNA sequence: TGTGCCAGTAACAGGTTTAATCAGCCCCAGCATTTT.